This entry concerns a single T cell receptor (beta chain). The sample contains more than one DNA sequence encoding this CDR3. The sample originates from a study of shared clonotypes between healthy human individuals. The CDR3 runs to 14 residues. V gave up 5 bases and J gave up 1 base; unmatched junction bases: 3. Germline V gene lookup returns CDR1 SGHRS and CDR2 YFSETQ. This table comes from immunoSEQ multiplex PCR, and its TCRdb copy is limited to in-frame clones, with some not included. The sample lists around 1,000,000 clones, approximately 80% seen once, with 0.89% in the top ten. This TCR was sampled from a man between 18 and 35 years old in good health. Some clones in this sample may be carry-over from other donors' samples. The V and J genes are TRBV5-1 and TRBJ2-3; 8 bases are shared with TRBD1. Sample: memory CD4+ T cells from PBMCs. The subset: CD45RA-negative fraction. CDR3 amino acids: CASSGQGGTDTQYF. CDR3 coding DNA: TGCGCCAGCAGTGGACAGGGAGGCACAGATACGCAGTATTTT. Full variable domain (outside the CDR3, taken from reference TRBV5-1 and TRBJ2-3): KAGVTQTPRYLIKTRGQQVTLSCSPISGHRSVSWYQQTPGQGLQFLFEYFSETQRNKGNFPGRFSGRQFSNSRSEMNVSTLELGDSALYLCASSGQGGTDTQYFGPGTRLTVL.